The TCR beta chain under discussion was sequenced for a study of blood T cell repertoires in COVID-19. Whole-study context: Collection of acute and convalescent COVID-19 samples took place in the United States, Italy and Spain. Sources were T cells, B-cell-depleted T cells, or PBMCs; the material itself was cDNA or gDNA.

Clones were read by immunoSEQ multiplex PCR, and TCRdb kept only the in-frame ones, dropping some. The data hold hundreds of thousands of clones, with 87% observed a single time. The receptor was derived from a man in his 60s who had recovered from COVID-19. The sequenced material came from peripheral blood.

The CDR3 DNA reads TGTGCCAGCAGTTTATCCGTCCCCCACAGCTACAATGAGCAGTTCTTC. Amino acid sequence: CASSLSVPHSYNEQFF. The rearrangement uses TRBV27 and TRBJ2-1; D unclear. CDR1 and CDR2 (germline): MNHEY, SMNVEV (reference sequence). The CDR3 totals 16 residues. Trimming pared 0 bases from V and 3 bases from J, leaving 12 bases between.